Listed below are T cell receptor beta chains from one sample, sequenced in a study of human T cells and chemical hapten exposure. TCRdb reprocessed the RACE reads via MiXCR and lists one record per CDR3 protein. This table holds 150,000 to 200,000 distinct CDR3 sequences, around 20% found once. The source material was whole blood, sampled in connection with sensitization to the hapten diphenylcyclopropenone (DPC). The receptor source for this set is a woman in her forties or fifties with alopecia areata. Some clones in this sample may be carry-over from other donors' samples. Both conserved end residues are part of each CDR3. The D gene is left open where the match is weak. Rows may omit the clone size; those that give it use once, few, many or a size class.

CDR3 protein: CSVMTGPDEQYF
CDR3 DNA: TGCAGCGTGATGACAGGCCCGGACGAGCAGTACTTC
D gene: -
clone size: -
V gene: TRBV29-1
J gene: TRBJ2-7

CDR3 protein: CSVEPKLNEQFF
CDR3 DNA: TGCAGCGTTGAACCGAAACTCAATGAGCAGTTCTTC
D gene: -
clone size: many
V gene: TRBV29-1
J gene: TRBJ2-1

CDR3 protein: CASSWGYNEQFF
CDR3 DNA: TGTGCCAGCAGTTGGGGTTACAATGAGCAGTTCTTC
D gene: -
clone size: few
V gene: TRBV12-3/TRBV12-4
J gene: TRBJ2-1

CDR3 protein: CAISDLPDSRNTEAFF
CDR3 DNA: TGTGCCATCAGTGACCTACCGGACAGTAGGAACACTGAAGCTTTCTTT
D gene: -
clone size: few
V gene: TRBV10-3
J gene: TRBJ1-1

CDR3 protein: CASSIAADFYEQYF
CDR3 DNA: TGTGCCAGTAGTATAGCCGCGGACTTCTACGAGCAGTACTTC
D gene: -
clone size: -
V gene: TRBV19
J gene: TRBJ2-7

CDR3 protein: CSVAGQGDTEAFF
CDR3 DNA: TGCAGCGTTGCGGGACAGGGAGACACTGAAGCTTTCTTT
D gene: TRBD1
clone size: -
V gene: TRBV29-1
J gene: TRBJ1-1

CDR3 protein: CASSKESHEQYF
CDR3 DNA: TGTGCCAGCAGCAAGGAGAGCCACGAGCAGTACTTC
D gene: -
clone size: -
V gene: TRBV21-1
J gene: TRBJ2-7

CDR3 protein: CASSFGRNTGELFF
CDR3 DNA: TGCGCCAGCAGCTTTGGGCGGAACACCGGGGAGCTGTTTTTT
D gene: -
clone size: -
V gene: TRBV5-1
J gene: TRBJ2-2

CDR3 protein: CSARESPNFRAGATYEQYF
CDR3 DNA: TGCAGTGCTAGAGAATCCCCTAACTTTAGAGCGGGAGCGACCTACGAGCAGTACTTC
D gene: TRBD2
clone size: -
V gene: TRBV20-1
J gene: TRBJ2-7

CDR3 protein: CASSLGGQGAGNTIYF
CDR3 DNA: TGTGCCAGCAGCTTAGGAGGACAGGGAGCGGGAAACACCATATATTTT
D gene: TRBD1
clone size: -
V gene: TRBV13
J gene: TRBJ1-3

CDR3 protein: CSVEDGQAGQYF
CDR3 DNA: TGCAGCGTTGAAGATGGACAGGCGGGGCAGTACTTC
D gene: TRBD1
clone size: -
V gene: TRBV29-1
J gene: TRBJ2-7

CDR3 protein: CASRKAGSGETQYF
CDR3 DNA: TGTGCCAGCAGGAAAGCGGGATCAGGAGAGACCCAGTACTTC
D gene: TRBD2
clone size: few
V gene: TRBV6-2/TRBV6-3
J gene: TRBJ2-5

CDR3 protein: CASSRIAGAKDTQYF
CDR3 DNA: TGTGCCAGCAGCAGAATAGCGGGAGCAAAAGATACGCAGTATTTT
D gene: TRBD2
clone size: -
V gene: TRBV7-8
J gene: TRBJ2-3

CDR3 protein: CASRTGTSGSGNTGELFF
CDR3 DNA: TGCGCCAGCAGGACGGGGACTAGCGGGAGTGGGAACACCGGGGAGCTGTTTTTT
D gene: TRBD2
clone size: few
V gene: TRBV10-2
J gene: TRBJ2-2

CDR3 protein: CASSLVPQGATGEAFF
CDR3 DNA: TGCGCCAGCAGCTTGGTTCCCCAGGGGGCGACTGGTGAAGCTTTCTTT
D gene: TRBD1
clone size: -
V gene: TRBV5-1
J gene: TRBJ1-1

CDR3 protein: CSAPRLGRAGTEAFF
CDR3 DNA: TGCAGTGCGCCCCGGCTGGGCAGGGCGGGCACTGAAGCTTTCTTT
D gene: -
clone size: few
V gene: TRBV20-1
J gene: TRBJ1-1

CDR3 protein: CASSPNNEQFF
CDR3 DNA: TGTGCCAGCTCACCAAACAATGAGCAGTTCTTC
D gene: -
clone size: -
V gene: TRBV18
J gene: TRBJ2-1

CDR3 protein: CASSQRVENTEAFF
CDR3 DNA: TGTGCCAGCAGCCAAAGGGTGGAGAACACTGAAGCTTTCTTT
D gene: -
clone size: few
V gene: TRBV3-1
J gene: TRBJ1-1

CDR3 protein: CSARTSSALTIAKNIQYF
CDR3 DNA: TGCAGTGCTAGAACCTCATCCGCGCTGACTATAGCCAAAAACATTCAGTACTTC
D gene: -
clone size: few
V gene: TRBV20-1
J gene: TRBJ2-4

CDR3 protein: CASSLEGQGSVDEQFF
CDR3 DNA: TGCGCCAGCAGCTTGGAGGGACAGGGGTCGGTCGATGAGCAGTTCTTC
D gene: TRBD1
clone size: few
V gene: TRBV5-1
J gene: TRBJ2-1

CDR3 protein: CASSRAGVTNEKLFF
CDR3 DNA: TGTGCCAGCAGCCGAGCAGGGGTAACTAATGAAAAACTGTTTTTT
D gene: -
clone size: -
V gene: TRBV5-4
J gene: TRBJ1-4

CDR3 protein: CASSPSDRGTEAFF
CDR3 DNA: TGTGCCAGCTCACCTTCCGACAGGGGAACTGAAGCTTTCTTT
D gene: TRBD1
clone size: few
V gene: TRBV18
J gene: TRBJ1-1

CDR3 protein: CASNPWGVTDTQYF
CDR3 DNA: TGTGCCAGCAACCCTTGGGGAGTGACAGATACGCAGTATTTT
D gene: -
clone size: -
V gene: TRBV12-3/TRBV12-4
J gene: TRBJ2-3

CDR3 protein: CASSYGLTAGELFF
CDR3 DNA: TGTGCCAGCAGTTACGGGTTAACGGCCGGGGAGCTGTTTTTT
D gene: -
clone size: few
V gene: TRBV6-2/TRBV6-3
J gene: TRBJ2-2

CDR3 protein: CASSLLRSMNTEAFF
CDR3 DNA: TGTGCCAGCAGTTTATTGCGGTCCATGAACACTGAAGCTTTCTTT
D gene: -
clone size: -
V gene: TRBV27
J gene: TRBJ1-1

CDR3 protein: CAISDVAGGRQETQYF
CDR3 DNA: TGTGCCATCAGTGACGTAGCGGGAGGTCGACAAGAGACCCAGTACTTC
D gene: TRBD2
clone size: few
V gene: TRBV10-3
J gene: TRBJ2-5

CDR3 protein: CSVVVGVGGYTF
CDR3 DNA: TGCAGCGTTGTTGTAGGGGTCGGTGGCTACACCTTC
D gene: -
clone size: -
V gene: TRBV29-1
J gene: TRBJ1-2

CDR3 protein: CSVVVLTDTQYF
CDR3 DNA: TGCAGCGTTGTCGTTCTCACAGATACGCAGTATTTT
D gene: -
clone size: -
V gene: TRBV29-1
J gene: TRBJ2-3

CDR3 protein: CAISGGVGATEAFF
CDR3 DNA: TGTGCCATCAGTGGGGGAGTAGGGGCCACTGAAGCTTTCTTT
D gene: -
clone size: few
V gene: TRBV10-3
J gene: TRBJ1-1

CDR3 protein: CASSYGGEVAAGANVLTF
CDR3 DNA: TGTGCCAGCAGTTATGGAGGGGAAGTGGCCGCCGGGGCCAACGTCCTGACTTTC
D gene: -
clone size: few
V gene: TRBV6-2/TRBV6-3
J gene: TRBJ2-6

CDR3 protein: CASKLLGGHEQYF
CDR3 DNA: TGTGCCAGTAAACTGCTGGGGGGCCACGAGCAGTACTTC
D gene: -
clone size: -
V gene: TRBV6-5
J gene: TRBJ2-7

CDR3 protein: CASSWDRANSPLHF
CDR3 DNA: TGTGCCAGCAGCTGGGACAGGGCAAATTCACCCCTCCACTTT
D gene: TRBD1
clone size: -
V gene: TRBV5-6
J gene: TRBJ1-6

CDR3 protein: CASSQGLAGRHSYEQYF
CDR3 DNA: TGTGCCAGCAGCCAAGGACTAGCGGGGAGGCACTCCTACGAGCAGTACTTC
D gene: TRBD2
clone size: -
V gene: TRBV4-2
J gene: TRBJ2-7

CDR3 protein: CASSVTSGRAETQYF
CDR3 DNA: TGTGCCAGCAGTGTAACTAGCGGGAGGGCTGAGACCCAGTACTTC
D gene: TRBD2
clone size: -
V gene: TRBV28
J gene: TRBJ2-5

CDR3 protein: CATRDRGNTEAFF
CDR3 DNA: TGTGCCACCAGGGACAGGGGCAACACTGAAGCTTTCTTT
D gene: TRBD1
clone size: few
V gene: TRBV15
J gene: TRBJ1-1

CDR3 protein: CASSAGRRNEQFF
CDR3 DNA: TGTGCCAGCAGTGCCGGGAGGCGCAATGAGCAGTTCTTC
D gene: TRBD2
clone size: many
V gene: TRBV6-4
J gene: TRBJ2-1

CDR3 protein: CASSFGLVSDEQFF
CDR3 DNA: TGTGCCAGCAGCTTCGGACTAGTTTCGGATGAGCAGTTCTTC
D gene: TRBD2
clone size: -
V gene: TRBV11-1
J gene: TRBJ2-1

CDR3 protein: CASRPSGTGTNEQYF
CDR3 DNA: TGTGCCAGCCGTCCTAGCGGGACAGGGACAAACGAGCAGTACTTC
D gene: -
clone size: few
V gene: TRBV28
J gene: TRBJ2-7

CDR3 protein: CATSSVGETGSYNEQFF
CDR3 DNA: TGTGCCACCAGCTCGGTGGGAGAGACAGGGTCCTACAATGAGCAGTTCTTC
D gene: TRBD1
clone size: few
V gene: TRBV24-1
J gene: TRBJ2-1

CDR3 protein: CASSFNSDSMVHQPQHF
CDR3 DNA: TGTGCCAGCAGTTTTAACTCTGATTCTATGGTCCATCAGCCCCAGCATTTT
D gene: -
clone size: -
V gene: TRBV12-3/TRBV12-4
J gene: TRBJ1-5

CDR3 protein: CASSLRTSGIYEQYF
CDR3 DNA: TGCGCCAGCAGCCTCAGGACTAGCGGGATCTACGAGCAGTACTTC
D gene: TRBD2
clone size: few
V gene: TRBV5-1
J gene: TRBJ2-7

CDR3 protein: CASRDSWNTEAFF
CDR3 DNA: TGTGCCAGCAGGGACTCCTGGAACACTGAAGCTTTCTTT
D gene: -
clone size: -
V gene: TRBV12-3/TRBV12-4
J gene: TRBJ1-1

CDR3 protein: CASSFTSGRSDEQFF
CDR3 DNA: TGCGCCAGCAGCTTCACTAGCGGGAGGTCGGATGAGCAGTTCTTC
D gene: TRBD2
clone size: -
V gene: TRBV5-1
J gene: TRBJ2-1

CDR3 protein: CAISESGGIYEQYF
CDR3 DNA: TGTGCCATCAGTGAGTCAGGTGGAATCTACGAGCAGTACTTC
D gene: -
clone size: few
V gene: TRBV10-3
J gene: TRBJ2-7

CDR3 protein: CSVYGGGGLGTEAFF
CDR3 DNA: TGCAGCGTTTATGGTGGTGGGGGTCTTGGCACTGAAGCTTTCTTT
D gene: -
clone size: few
V gene: TRBV29-1
J gene: TRBJ1-1

CDR3 protein: CSATGQLNYGYTF
CDR3 DNA: TGCAGTGCTACTGGACAACTTAACTATGGCTACACCTTC
D gene: -
clone size: -
V gene: TRBV20-1
J gene: TRBJ1-2

CDR3 protein: CASSFRVAGDNEQFF
CDR3 DNA: TGTGCCAGCAGCTTCAGGGTAGCGGGAGACAATGAGCAGTTCTTC
D gene: TRBD2
clone size: few
V gene: TRBV11-2
J gene: TRBJ2-1

CDR3 protein: CSARATPGTEAFF
CDR3 DNA: TGCAGTGCTAGAGCTACCCCAGGGACTGAAGCTTTCTTT
D gene: -
clone size: -
V gene: TRBV20-1
J gene: TRBJ1-1

CDR3 protein: CASSTLFDPSYEQYF
CDR3 DNA: TGTGCCAGCAGCACCTTGTTTGATCCATCCTACGAGCAGTACTTC
D gene: -
clone size: few
V gene: TRBV27
J gene: TRBJ2-7

CDR3 protein: CASGLFNRGLTSYEQYF
CDR3 DNA: TGTGCTAGTGGTTTGTTTAACAGGGGGCTTACCTCCTACGAGCAGTACTTC
D gene: TRBD1
clone size: -
V gene: TRBV12-5
J gene: TRBJ2-7

CDR3 protein: CSAGLADIYEQYF
CDR3 DNA: TGCAGTGCAGGACTAGCGGATATCTACGAGCAGTACTTC
D gene: TRBD2
clone size: few
V gene: TRBV20-1
J gene: TRBJ2-7

CDR3 protein: CSPKGLANEQFF
CDR3 DNA: TGCAGTCCAAAGGGGCTAGCGAATGAGCAGTTCTTC
D gene: -
clone size: few
V gene: TRBV20-1
J gene: TRBJ2-1

CDR3 protein: CSAPPLLATDTQYF
CDR3 DNA: TGCAGTGCTCCCCCCCTACTAGCAACTGATACGCAGTATTTT
D gene: -
clone size: -
V gene: TRBV20-1
J gene: TRBJ2-3

CDR3 protein: CSVGGTGDTPLHF
CDR3 DNA: TGCAGCGTTGGGGGGACAGGGGATACACCCCTCCACTTT
D gene: TRBD1
clone size: -
V gene: TRBV29-1
J gene: TRBJ1-6

CDR3 protein: CAISESQSSGSLVEQYF
CDR3 DNA: TGTGCCATCAGTGAGTCCCAATCTAGCGGGTCCTTGGTCGAGCAGTACTTC
D gene: TRBD2
clone size: few
V gene: TRBV10-3
J gene: TRBJ2-7

CDR3 protein: CASSEFLVLNEQFF
CDR3 DNA: TGTGCCAGCAGTGAATTTCTAGTGTTGAATGAGCAGTTCTTC
D gene: -
clone size: few
V gene: TRBV6-1
J gene: TRBJ2-1

CDR3 protein: CAISLDENTGELFF
CDR3 DNA: TGCGCCATTTCGTTGGACGAGAACACCGGGGAGCTGTTTTTT
D gene: -
clone size: -
V gene: TRBV5-1
J gene: TRBJ2-2